A single sample gave rise to the 5 T cell receptor beta chains below, sequenced in a study of radiation and T cells in renal cell carcinoma. Measured with immunoSEQ multiplex PCR; TCRdb has only the in-frame clones, and not every one. The profile shows around 86,000 clones, approximately 86% of them singletons. Time point in this sample: blood 2 weeks post-SBRT. Regarding treatment: 15 Gy SBRT to primary tumor, nephrectomy 4 weeks later. The sequenced sample was blood, obtained from a patient whose treatment included radiotherapy and nephrectomy. These receptors came from a woman aged 50 to 60 with renal cell carcinoma.

The gene calls are TRBV4-3 and TRBJ2-4; 7 bases are shared with TRBD2. V shed 0 bases and J 2 bases; nucleotides not matched to a gene: 10. This CDR3 region has 18 residues. CDR1 is LGHNA, CDR2 YSLEER, per germline. CDR3 residues: CASSQDWGGVTSKNIQYF. CDR3 nucleotide sequence: TGCGCCAGCAGCCAAGATTGGGGAGGGGTCACGTCCAAAAACATTCAGTACTTC.

The chain is built from TRBV2 and TRBJ2-7; 7 nucleotides line up with TRBD2. The junction had 7 bases not matched to a gene; V was cut back by 4 bases and J by 4 bases. Germline CDR1 is SNHLY and CDR2 is FYNNEI. The CDR3 contains 14 residues. CDR3 residues: CASSVEGGQYEQYF. In DNA, the CDR3 is TGTGCCAGCAGTGTTGAGGGAGGGCAATACGAGCAGTACTTC.

V usage is TRBV5-1 and J usage is TRBJ2-2, with 12 nucleotides matching TRBD2. Germline loops: CDR1 SGHRS, CDR2 YFSETQ. V trimming: 5 bases; J trimming: 4 bases; junction bases outside the gene matches: 3. CDR3 length: 15 residues. CDR3 sequence: CASRLTSGSTGELFF. CDR3 nucleotides: TGCGCCAGCAGACTGACTAGCGGGAGCACCGGGGAGCTGTTTTTT.

V gene TRBV2 combines with J gene TRBJ2-7, with 9 nucleotides matching TRBD1. Germline-derived CDR1 and CDR2 are SNHLY and FYNNEI. Trimming took 3 bases from V and 4 from J; bases not matched to a gene: 4. There are 14 residues in the CDR3. This chain's CDR3 is CASSDGTGRYEQYF. The DNA of the CDR3 is TGTGCCAGCAGTGACGGGACAGGGAGGTACGAGCAGTACTTC. Full variable domain (missing parts from reference TRBV2 and TRBJ2-7): EPEVTQTPSHQVTQMGQEVILRCVPISNHLYFYWYRQILGQKVEFLVSFYNNEISEKSEIFDDQFSVERPDGSNFTLKIRSTKLEDSAMYFCASSDGTGRYEQYFGPGTRLTVT.

This rearrangement joins TRBV29-1 to TRBJ2-7; D might be TRBD1 (6 bases). The CDR3 sequence is 12 residues long. Trimming removed 6 bases from V and 3 bases from J, with 12 bases in between. The V gene's germline CDR1 is SQVTM and CDR2 ANQGSEA. The CDR3 loop is CSVDGQNYEQYF. As DNA, the CDR3 is TGCAGCGTAGATGGACAGAACTACGAGCAGTACTTC.